A single sample is the source of the 9 T cell receptor beta chains below, sequenced in a study of OX40 agonist ivuxolimab in advanced cancers. The method behind the library was the immunoSEQ multiplex PCR assay. Held by TCRdb, this immuneACCESS table contains in-frame sequences only and omits some clones. Under half of the omission traces to an unresolved V gene where checked; the cause of the rest is unknown. Present in this sample are roughly 75,000 clones, 65% to 85% of which were seen just once. The ten most abundant clones make up 0.76% of the sample. Here the sequenced sample was CD4+ or CD8+ T cells sorted from blood, taken in a trial of the OX40 agonist ivuxolimab. These receptors all stem from an adult with an advanced solid tumor such as melanoma, head and neck, liver or kidney cancer.

This rearrangement joins TRBV28 to TRBJ1-3; D gene ambiguous. The V and J ends lost 7 bases and 0 bases respectively, with 16 bases between them. The V gene's germline CDR1 is MDHEN and CDR2 SYDVKM. CDR3 length: 16 residues. The DNA for the CDR3 is TGTGCCAGCACCTTCGACCCGGCCAGCTCTGGAAACACCATATATTTT. Protein product: CASTFDPASSGNTIYF.

This chain uses TRBV9 with TRBJ2-1; tentatively, D is TRBD2 (7 bases). CDR1 is SGDLS and CDR2 is YYNGEE in the germline V gene. The V end was cut by 3 bases, the J end by 2 bases, with 12 bases between. CDR3 length equals 15 residues. CDR3 bases: TGTGCCAGCAGCGGTTTCGGGGGGCCCTACAATGAGCAGTTCTTC. As protein: CASSGFGGPYNEQFF.

This chain uses TRBV28 with TRBJ2-7; D perhaps matches TRBD2 (5 bases). The CDR3 has 15 amino acids. Looked up from germline, CDR1 is MDHEN and CDR2 is SYDVKM. Trimming shortened V by 5 bases and J by 3 bases, and 17 bases separated the two germline ends. The CDR3 DNA sequence: TGTGCCAGCAGTCCGCTCACCGGGGTCGTCTACGAGCAGTACTTC. This sequence encodes CASSPLTGVVYEQYF.

The chain combines TRBV11-3 with TRBJ2-1, with D perhaps matching TRBD1 (6 bases). Germline CDR1 reads SGHNT; CDR2 reads YENEEA. The CDR3 loop spans 14 amino acids. V was pared by 5 bases and J by 3 bases, with 11 bases between. For the CDR3, the DNA is TGTGCCAGCAGCCCCCAGGACAGCTACAATGAGCAGTTCTTC. Its protein product is CASSPQDSYNEQFF.

The chain combines TRBV13 with TRBJ2-1, with D tentatively TRBD1 or TRBD2 (5 bases each). The CDR3 loop spans 14 amino acids. Germline V gene sequence: CDR1 PRHDT, CDR2 FYEKMQ (reference sequence). Trimming removed 4 bases from V and 8 bases from J, with 15 bases in between. CDR3 residues: CASSSAGTRDEQFF. CDR3 coding DNA: TGTGCCAGCAGCTCGGCAGGGACGAGGGATGAGCAGTTCTTC.

The V and J genes are TRBV4-1 and TRBJ1-4; 12 bases align to TRBD1. This CDR3 spans 18 amino acids. V was clipped by 1 base and J by 5 bases; unmatched bases: 8. The germline gives CDR1 MGHRA, CDR2 YSYEKL. The CDR3 loop reads CASSQAMGTGGANEKLFF. For the CDR3, the DNA is TGCGCCAGCAGCCAAGCTATGGGGACAGGGGGCGCGAATGAAAAACTGTTTTTT.

This chain connects TRBV7-9 to TRBJ1-1; TRBD1 is a possible D gene (5 bases). The CDR3 covers 13 residues. CDR1 is SEHNR, CDR2 FQNEAQ, per germline (reference sequence). Trimming took off 5 bases at V and 5 bases at J, with 12 bases between the two ends. CDR3 in DNA: TGTGCCAGCAGCGCCTTACAGGTAACTGAAGCTTTCTTT. It yields the protein CASSALQVTEAFF.

The rearrangement links TRBV5-5 to TRBJ1-1; no clear D. Trimming shortened V by 0 bases and J by 2 bases, and 8 bases separated the two germline ends. CDR3 length: 14 amino acids. In germline, CDR1 is SGHKS, CDR2 YYEKEE (reference sequence). The CDR3 spells CASSLARQNTEAFF. In DNA, the CDR3 is TGTGCCAGCAGCTTGGCCAGACAAAACACTGAAGCTTTCTTT.

The rearrangement joins TRBV7-2 to TRBJ2-5; 9 bases align to TRBD2. After removal of 0 bases from V and 5 bases from J, the junction contained 10 bases not matched to a gene. The length of the CDR3 is 17 residues. Germline CDR1 is SGHTA and CDR2 is FQGNSA. Here the CDR3 DNA reads TGTGCCAGCAGCTTAGCAGGCTCTAGCGGGATGGGCGAGACCCAGTACTTC. Translation gives CASSLAGSSGMGETQYF.